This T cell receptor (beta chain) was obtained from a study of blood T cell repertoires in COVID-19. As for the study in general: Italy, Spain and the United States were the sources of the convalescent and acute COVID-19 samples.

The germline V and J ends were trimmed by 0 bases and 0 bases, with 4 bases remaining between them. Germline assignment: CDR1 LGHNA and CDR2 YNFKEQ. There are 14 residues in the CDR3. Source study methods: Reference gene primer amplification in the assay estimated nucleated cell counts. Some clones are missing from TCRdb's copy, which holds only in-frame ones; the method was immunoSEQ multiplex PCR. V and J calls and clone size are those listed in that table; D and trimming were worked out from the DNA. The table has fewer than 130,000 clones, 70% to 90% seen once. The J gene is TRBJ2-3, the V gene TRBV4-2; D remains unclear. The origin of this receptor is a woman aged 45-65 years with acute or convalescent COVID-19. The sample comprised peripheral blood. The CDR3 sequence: CASSQEQSTDTQYF. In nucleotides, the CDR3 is TGTGCCAGCAGCCAAGAACAGAGCACAGATACGCAGTATTTT.